These T cell receptor beta chains were read from a single sample in a study of identical twins. TCRdb re-called the 5' RACE reads with MiXCR, one entry per CDR3 protein. The data contain hundreds of thousands of distinct CDR3 sequences, about 20% of them singletons. The sample also formed part of further work on T cells expressing NK-cell markers.

The specimen was PBMCs. These receptors were obtained from a woman aged 18-35 years in good health. Both conserved end residues are part of each CDR3. D genes are given only for firm matches. For some rows the clone size is stated as once, few or many, or as a class when expanded; others skip it.

DNA: TGTGCCACCAGCAGTATGGGACTAGCGGGATTTGGAGAGACCCAGTACTTC
CDR3: CATSSMGLAGFGETQYF
D: TRBD2
J: TRBJ2-5
V: TRBV15
size: .

DNA: TGTGCCAGCAGCGCCAGGGGGCTTGACTATGGCTACACCTTC
CDR3: CASSARGLDYGYTF
D: TRBD1
J: TRBJ1-2
V: TRBV12-3/TRBV12-4
size: .

DNA: TGTGCCAGCAGCTTTGCTGATCTGACCCAGTACTTC
CDR3: CASSFADLTQYF
D: .
J: TRBJ2-5
V: TRBV7-2
size: few

DNA: TGTGCTAGTGGTTTGCCCGGCAGGCAAGAGACCCAGTACTTC
CDR3: CASGLPGRQETQYF
D: .
J: TRBJ2-5
V: TRBV12-5
size: .

DNA: TGTGCCAGCAGGCAGGACGCCTACGAGCAGTACTTC
CDR3: CASRQDAYEQYF
D: .
J: TRBJ2-7
V: TRBV6-5
size: .

DNA: TGTGCCAGCAGATCAAGATGGACTAGCGGGAGACCGGGGGAGCTGTTTTTT
CDR3: CASRSRWTSGRPGELFF
D: TRBD2
J: TRBJ2-2
V: TRBV6-1
size: few

DNA: TGTGCCAGCAGCGCGGTAACCCAGCCCTACGAGCAGTACTTC
CDR3: CASSAVTQPYEQYF
D: .
J: TRBJ2-7
V: TRBV9
size: few

DNA: TGTGCCAGCAGCTTGGTCGGGCAGCCGGAAACCCTCCACTTT
CDR3: CASSLVGQPETLHF
D: .
J: TRBJ1-6
V: TRBV5-6
size: .

DNA: TGTGCCAGCAGAGCCTTCGGACCGGGACGCTACGAGCAGTACTTC
CDR3: CASRAFGPGRYEQYF
D: .
J: TRBJ2-7
V: TRBV3-1
size: few

DNA: TGTGCCAGCAGTTACGGAGTAGATACGCAGTATTTT
CDR3: CASSYGVDTQYF
D: .
J: TRBJ2-3
V: TRBV6-2/TRBV6-3
size: .

DNA: TGTGCCAGCAGTTACGAGGGACAGGGGGATGAAAAACTGTTTTTT
CDR3: CASSYEGQGDEKLFF
D: TRBD1
J: TRBJ1-4
V: TRBV6-5
size: .

DNA: TGTGCCAGCAGCTTATATTCAGGGGGAAGGGATCAGCCCCAGCATTTT
CDR3: CASSLYSGGRDQPQHF
D: TRBD1
J: TRBJ1-5
V: TRBV5-6
size: .

DNA: TGTGCCACTCACAGGGGGCTAATCGGGGAGCTGTTTTTT
CDR3: CATHRGLIGELFF
D: TRBD1
J: TRBJ2-2
V: TRBV5-6
size: .

DNA: TGTGCCAGCAGCTTGGACGGAAACAATGAGCAGTTCTTC
CDR3: CASSLDGNNEQFF
D: .
J: TRBJ2-1
V: TRBV6-1
size: many

DNA: TGTGCCAGCAGCTTGCACTCCTGGACGGACGAGCAGTACTTC
CDR3: CASSLHSWTDEQYF
D: .
J: TRBJ2-7
V: TRBV5-5
size: .

DNA: TGCAGCGCCGATGGCGGGGCGTTGGTAGAGACCCAGTACTTC
CDR3: CSADGGALVETQYF
D: .
J: TRBJ2-5
V: TRBV29-1
size: few

DNA: TGTGCCAGCAGCTTAGCTCTCAGCCAGACCTACGAGCAGTACTTC
CDR3: CASSLALSQTYEQYF
D: .
J: TRBJ2-7
V: TRBV7-2
size: few

DNA: TGTGCCAGCAGCCAGGCTAGGATGGCGGCCGCCATAGATACGCAGTATTTT
CDR3: CASSQARMAAAIDTQYF
D: .
J: TRBJ2-3
V: TRBV7-2
size: .

DNA: TGCGCCAGCAGCGTTAGCGGGAGGTTCACAGATACGCAGTATTTT
CDR3: CASSVSGRFTDTQYF
D: TRBD2
J: TRBJ2-3
V: TRBV5-1
size: .

DNA: TGCGCCAGCAGCCAAGATCTACGAGTGAACACTGAAGCTTTCTTT
CDR3: CASSQDLRVNTEAFF
D: .
J: TRBJ1-1
V: TRBV4-3
size: .

DNA: TGTGCCAGCAGTTACTCTCGGGGCGGGAGCTACGAGCAGTACTTC
CDR3: CASSYSRGGSYEQYF
D: TRBD2
J: TRBJ2-7
V: TRBV6-5
size: few

DNA: TGTGCCAGCAGCATAATTCCGGGACAGGAGTTAGCAGAGACCCAGTACTTC
CDR3: CASSIIPGQELAETQYF
D: TRBD1
J: TRBJ2-5
V: TRBV7-6
size: .

DNA: TGCAGTGCGGACCAGGGGGCTAATGAAAAACTGTTTTTT
CDR3: CSADQGANEKLFF
D: TRBD1
J: TRBJ1-4
V: TRBV20-1
size: few

DNA: TGTGCTAGTGGTTTGGTAAACGAGCAGTACTTC
CDR3: CASGLVNEQYF
D: .
J: TRBJ2-7
V: TRBV12-5
size: .

DNA: TGCAGTGCTAGGTCCCACCCCAATGAGCAGTTCTTC
CDR3: CSARSHPNEQFF
D: .
J: TRBJ2-1
V: TRBV20-1
size: few

DNA: TGTGCCAGTAGTAGGTCGGGAGCCAGTTACGAGCAGTACTTC
CDR3: CASSRSGASYEQYF
D: .
J: TRBJ2-7
V: TRBV19
size: .

DNA: TGTGCCTGGAGTCCGGGATTTAACTATGGCTACACCTTC
CDR3: CAWSPGFNYGYTF
D: .
J: TRBJ1-2
V: TRBV30
size: .

DNA: TGCGCCAGCAGCTTACAGGTGATGAAGGGCGAAAAACTGTTTTTT
CDR3: CASSLQVMKGEKLFF
D: .
J: TRBJ1-4
V: TRBV5-1
size: many

DNA: TGTGCCAGCAGCGTAGCTGGTCAGTTTCTGGACATTCAGTACTTC
CDR3: CASSVAGQFLDIQYF
D: .
J: TRBJ2-4
V: TRBV9
size: few

DNA: TGTGCCAGCAGTCAAGCGGGACTAGCAGATGAGCAGTTCTTC
CDR3: CASSQAGLADEQFF
D: TRBD2
J: TRBJ2-1
V: TRBV12-3/TRBV12-4
size: few

DNA: TGCACCCCCTTCGGGAGTCAGTATTTT
CDR3: CTPFGSQYF
D: .
J: TRBJ2-3
V: TRBV20-1
size: .

DNA: TGTGCCAGCAGTTACCTCCAGGCGGAGTTACCCCTCCACTTT
CDR3: CASSYLQAELPLHF
D: .
J: TRBJ1-6
V: TRBV6-5
size: few

DNA: TGTGCCATCACGGCGGGATCCCTCACAGATACGCAGTATTTT
CDR3: CAITAGSLTDTQYF
D: .
J: TRBJ2-3
V: TRBV10-3
size: few

DNA: TGCGCCAGCAGCTTGTCTAGCGGGGAGGATACGCAGTATTTT
CDR3: CASSLSSGEDTQYF
D: TRBD2
J: TRBJ2-3
V: TRBV5-1
size: .

DNA: TGTGCTAGTGGCTCTAGCTGGTACGAGCAGTACTTC
CDR3: CASGSSWYEQYF
D: .
J: TRBJ2-7
V: TRBV12-5
size: many

DNA: TGTGCCAGCTCCCCAGGACGGATCCTTAGGTCAGAGCTGTTTTTT
CDR3: CASSPGRILRSELFF
D: .
J: TRBJ2-2
V: TRBV18
size: few

DNA: TGCAGTGCTAGGGCGACGGGACATCGGTACAATGAGCAGTTCTTC
CDR3: CSARATGHRYNEQFF
D: .
J: TRBJ2-1
V: TRBV20-1
size: few

DNA: TGTGCCAGCAGCTGGACAGGGTCACCCCTCCACTTT
CDR3: CASSWTGSPLHF
D: TRBD1
J: TRBJ1-6
V: TRBV5-6
size: many

DNA: TGTGCCAGCAGTCAGACAGGGGGTCATCAGCCCCAGCATTTT
CDR3: CASSQTGGHQPQHF
D: TRBD1
J: TRBJ1-5
V: TRBV12-3/TRBV12-4
size: .

DNA: TGCAGTGCTGATATAGCGGGGTCCTACAATGAGCAGTTCTTC
CDR3: CSADIAGSYNEQFF
D: TRBD2
J: TRBJ2-1
V: TRBV20-1
size: .

DNA: TGTGCCAGCAGCGCGGGACGGGAGGAAGAGACCCAGTACTTC
CDR3: CASSAGREEETQYF
D: TRBD2
J: TRBJ2-5
V: TRBV7-2
size: .

DNA: TGCAGTGCTAGAGATTGGGGACTAGCCAAGCCTGAGCAGTTCTTC
CDR3: CSARDWGLAKPEQFF
D: TRBD2
J: TRBJ2-1
V: TRBV20-1
size: .

DNA: TGCAGCGTCTCCCGGACTAGCGGAATTTTGGAGACCCAGTACTTC
CDR3: CSVSRTSGILETQYF
D: TRBD2
J: TRBJ2-5
V: TRBV29-1
size: few

DNA: TGTGCCACCAGCAGGGAAGGGGCCCACTATGGCTACACCTTC
CDR3: CATSREGAHYGYTF
D: .
J: TRBJ1-2
V: TRBV15
size: few

DNA: TGTGCCAGCAGCCACCGGGACAGGGTTTTGGAGCAGTACTTC
CDR3: CASSHRDRVLEQYF
D: TRBD1
J: TRBJ2-7
V: TRBV13
size: few

DNA: TGCAGTGCTAGAGCCACAGGGTCCACCGGGGAGCTGTTTTTT
CDR3: CSARATGSTGELFF
D: .
J: TRBJ2-2
V: TRBV20-1
size: few

DNA: TGCAGTGCTAGACACCCGGGGGTAGATACGCAGTATTTT
CDR3: CSARHPGVDTQYF
D: .
J: TRBJ2-3
V: TRBV20-1
size: few

DNA: TGCGCCAGCAGCTTGGGACAGGATCGCACAGATACGCAGTATTTT
CDR3: CASSLGQDRTDTQYF
D: .
J: TRBJ2-3
V: TRBV5-1
size: .

DNA: TGCAGTGCCTTTCACTTGGACTTCTACAATGAGCAGTTCTTC
CDR3: CSAFHLDFYNEQFF
D: .
J: TRBJ2-1
V: TRBV20-1
size: .

DNA: TGTGCCAGCAGCTTAGTAGCGGGGGTCTTCAATGAGCAGTTCTTC
CDR3: CASSLVAGVFNEQFF
D: TRBD2
J: TRBJ2-1
V: TRBV7-2
size: .

DNA: TGCAGTGCTAGAGAAGGGGTGGGAAAACTGTTTTTT
CDR3: CSAREGVGKLFF
D: .
J: TRBJ1-4
V: TRBV20-1
size: .

DNA: TGCAGCGTTGGAAAATTGGGTGGGACCTACGAGCAGTACTTC
CDR3: CSVGKLGGTYEQYF
D: .
J: TRBJ2-7
V: TRBV29-1
size: .

DNA: TGTGCCGTGAGGGGGGTCGCAAATACGCAGTATTTT
CDR3: CAVRGVANTQYF
D: .
J: TRBJ2-3
V: TRBV30
size: few